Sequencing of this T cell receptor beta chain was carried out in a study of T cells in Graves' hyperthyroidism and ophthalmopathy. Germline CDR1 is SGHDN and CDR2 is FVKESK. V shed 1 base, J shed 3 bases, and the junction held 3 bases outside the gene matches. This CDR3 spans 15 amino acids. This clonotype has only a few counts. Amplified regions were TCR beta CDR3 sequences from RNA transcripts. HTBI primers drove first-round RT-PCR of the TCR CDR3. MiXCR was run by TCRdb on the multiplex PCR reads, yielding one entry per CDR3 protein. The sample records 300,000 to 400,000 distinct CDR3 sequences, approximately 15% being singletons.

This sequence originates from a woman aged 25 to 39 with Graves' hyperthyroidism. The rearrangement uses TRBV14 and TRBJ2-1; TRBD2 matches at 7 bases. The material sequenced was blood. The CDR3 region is CASSQASGNYNEQFF. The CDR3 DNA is TGTGCCAGCAGCCAAGCCAGCGGGAACTACAATGAGCAGTTCTTC.